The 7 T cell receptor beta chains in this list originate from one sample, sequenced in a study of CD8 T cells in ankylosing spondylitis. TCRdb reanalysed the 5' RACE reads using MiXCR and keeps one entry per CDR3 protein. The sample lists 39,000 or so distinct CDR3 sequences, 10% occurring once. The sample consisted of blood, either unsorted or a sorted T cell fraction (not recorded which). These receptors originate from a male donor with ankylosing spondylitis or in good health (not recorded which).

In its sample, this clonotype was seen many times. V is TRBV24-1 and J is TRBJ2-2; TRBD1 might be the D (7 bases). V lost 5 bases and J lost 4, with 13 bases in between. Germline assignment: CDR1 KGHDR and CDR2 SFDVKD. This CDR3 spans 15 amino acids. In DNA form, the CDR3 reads TGTGCCACCAGTGGCGGGACAGTCGGCACCGGGGAGCTGTTTTTT. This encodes CATSGGTVGTGELFF.

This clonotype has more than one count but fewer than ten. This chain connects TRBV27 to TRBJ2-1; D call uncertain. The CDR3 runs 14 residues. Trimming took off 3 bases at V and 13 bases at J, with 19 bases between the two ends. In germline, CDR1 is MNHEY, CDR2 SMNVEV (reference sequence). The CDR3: CASSFGGKAQRQFF. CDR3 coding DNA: TGTGCCAGCAGTTTTGGCGGCAAGGCCCAACGACAGTTCTTC.

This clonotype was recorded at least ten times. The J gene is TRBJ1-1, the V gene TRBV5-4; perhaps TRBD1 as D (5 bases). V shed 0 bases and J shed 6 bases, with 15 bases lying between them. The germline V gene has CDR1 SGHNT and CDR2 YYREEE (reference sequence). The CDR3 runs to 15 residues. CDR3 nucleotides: TGTGCCAGCAGCTTGGACCTGGGGCGAAGAGCTGAAGCTTTCTTT. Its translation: CASSLDLGRRAEAFF.

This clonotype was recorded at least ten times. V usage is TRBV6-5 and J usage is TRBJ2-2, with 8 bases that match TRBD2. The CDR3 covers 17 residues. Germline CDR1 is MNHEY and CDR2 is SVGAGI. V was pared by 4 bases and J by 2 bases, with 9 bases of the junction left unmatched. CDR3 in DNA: TGTGCCAGCAGTTCCGGGGGGGGGCCCCGAAACACCGGGGAGCTGTTTTTT. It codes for CASSSGGGPRNTGELFF.

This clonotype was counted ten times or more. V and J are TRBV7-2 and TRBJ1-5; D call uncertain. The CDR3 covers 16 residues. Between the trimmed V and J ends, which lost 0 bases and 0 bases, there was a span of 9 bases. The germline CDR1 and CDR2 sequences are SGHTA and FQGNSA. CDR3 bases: TGTGCCAGCAGCTTAGCCGGAGTTTATAGCAATCAGCCCCAGCATTTT. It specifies CASSLAGVYSNQPQHF.

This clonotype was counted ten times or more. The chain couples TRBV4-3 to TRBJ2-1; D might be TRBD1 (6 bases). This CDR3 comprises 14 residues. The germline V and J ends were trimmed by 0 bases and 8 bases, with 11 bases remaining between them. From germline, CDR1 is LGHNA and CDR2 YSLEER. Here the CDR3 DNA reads TGCGCCAGCAGCCAAGATTCCAGGGGCGATGAGCAGTTCTTC. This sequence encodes CASSQDSRGDEQFF.

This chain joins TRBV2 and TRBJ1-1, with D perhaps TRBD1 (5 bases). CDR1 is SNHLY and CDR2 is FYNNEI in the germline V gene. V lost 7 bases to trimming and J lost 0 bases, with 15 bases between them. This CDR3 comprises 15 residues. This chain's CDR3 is CASTKEGTMNTEAFF. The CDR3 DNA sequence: TGTGCCAGCACCAAGGAAGGGACCATGAACACTGAAGCTTTCTTT.